Described below is a single T cell receptor (beta chain) sequence and its context. This sample was included in a study of blood T cell repertoires in COVID-19. Across the study: COVID-19 samples from acute and convalescent phases originated in the United States, Italy and Spain.

As processed by the authors: Amplification with reference gene primers provided the estimates of nucleated cell counts. TCRdb's table, derived via immunoSEQ multiplex PCR, lists solely in-frame clones and lacks some. V and J calls and clone size follow that table, whereas D and trimming were derived from the DNA. The sample includes approximately 140,000 clones, 87% of them seen just once. V was trimmed by 0 bases and J by 7 bases, leaving 10 bases between them. Per germline, CDR1 KGHSH and CDR2 LQKENI. The CDR3 length is 14 residues. This rearrangement joins TRBV18 to TRBJ2-1; no firm D call. The clonotype was recovered from an older woman with active or convalescent COVID-19. The sample comprised peripheral blood. CDR3 sequence: CASSPPSRPNEQFF. CDR3 nucleotide sequence: TGTGCCAGCTCACCACCATCTCGTCCGAATGAGCAGTTCTTC. Combining the CDR3 with reference TRBV18 and TRBJ2-1 gives the whole variable domain NAGVMQNPRHLVRRRGQEARLRCSPMKGHSHVYWYRQLPEEGLKFMVYLQKENIIDESGMPKERFSAEFPKEGPSILRIQQVVRGDSAAYFCASSPPSRPNEQFFGPGTRLTVL.